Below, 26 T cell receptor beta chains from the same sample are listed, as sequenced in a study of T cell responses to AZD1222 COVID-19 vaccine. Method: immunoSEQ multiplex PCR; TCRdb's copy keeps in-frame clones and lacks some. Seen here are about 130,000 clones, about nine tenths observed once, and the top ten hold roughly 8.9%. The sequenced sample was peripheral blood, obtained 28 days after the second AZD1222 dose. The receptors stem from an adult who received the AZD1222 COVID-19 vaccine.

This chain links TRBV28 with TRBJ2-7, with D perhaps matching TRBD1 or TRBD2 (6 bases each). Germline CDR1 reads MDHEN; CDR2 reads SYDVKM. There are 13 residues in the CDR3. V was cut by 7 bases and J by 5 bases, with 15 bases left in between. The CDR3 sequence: CASKGGIVNEQYF. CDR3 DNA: TGTGCCAGCAAGGGGGGAATCGTCAACGAGCAGTACTTC. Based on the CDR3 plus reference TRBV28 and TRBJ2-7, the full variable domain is DVKVTQSSRYLVKRTGEKVFLECVQDMDHENMFWYRQDPGLGLRLIYFSYDVKMKEKGDIPEGYSVSREKKERFSLILESASTNQTSMYLCASKGGIVNEQYFGPGTRLTVT.

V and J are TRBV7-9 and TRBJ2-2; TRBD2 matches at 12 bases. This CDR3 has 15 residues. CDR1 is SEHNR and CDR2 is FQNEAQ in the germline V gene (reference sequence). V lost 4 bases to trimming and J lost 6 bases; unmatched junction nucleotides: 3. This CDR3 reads CASSWTSGIAGELFF. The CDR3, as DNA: TGTGCCAGCAGCTGGACTAGCGGGATCGCCGGGGAGCTGTTTTTT. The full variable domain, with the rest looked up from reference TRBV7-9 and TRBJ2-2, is DTGVSQNPRHKITKRGQNVTFRCDPISEHNRLYWYRQTLGQGPEFLTYFQNEAQLEKSRLLSDRFSAERPKGSFSTLEIQRTEQGDSAMYLCASSWTSGIAGELFFGEGSRLTVL.

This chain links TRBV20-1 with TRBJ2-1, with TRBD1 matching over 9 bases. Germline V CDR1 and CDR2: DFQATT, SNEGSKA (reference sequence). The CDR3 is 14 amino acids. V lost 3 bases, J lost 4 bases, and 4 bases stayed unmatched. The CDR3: CSASRQGVYNEQFF. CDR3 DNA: TGCAGTGCTAGTAGACAGGGGGTGTACAATGAGCAGTTCTTC.

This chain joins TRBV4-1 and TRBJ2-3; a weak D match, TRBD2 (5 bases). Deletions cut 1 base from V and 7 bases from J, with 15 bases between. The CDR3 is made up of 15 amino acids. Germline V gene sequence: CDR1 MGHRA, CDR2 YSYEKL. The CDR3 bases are TGCGCCAGCAGCCAAGGGGCGGGCTACTCCAATACGCAGTATTTT. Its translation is CASSQGAGYSNTQYF.

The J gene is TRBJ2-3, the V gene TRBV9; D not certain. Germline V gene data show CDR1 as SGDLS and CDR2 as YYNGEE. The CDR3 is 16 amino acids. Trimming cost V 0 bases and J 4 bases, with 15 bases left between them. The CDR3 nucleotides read TGTGCCAGCAGCGTAGGTGTAAGGGCCGCGGCAGATACGCAGTATTTT. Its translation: CASSVGVRAAADTQYF.

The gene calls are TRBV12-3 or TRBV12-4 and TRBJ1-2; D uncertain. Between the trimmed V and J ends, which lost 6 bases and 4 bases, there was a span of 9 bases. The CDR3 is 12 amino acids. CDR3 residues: CASSPGVYGYTF. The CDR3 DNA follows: TGTGCCAGCAGCCCTGGGGTCTATGGCTACACCTTC.

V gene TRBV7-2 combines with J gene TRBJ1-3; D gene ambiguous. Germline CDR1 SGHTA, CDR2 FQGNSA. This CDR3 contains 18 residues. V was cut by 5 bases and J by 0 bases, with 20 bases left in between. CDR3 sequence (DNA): TGTGCCAGCAGCCATCGTGGCGGGGTTCCAATCTCTGGAAACACCATATATTTT. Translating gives CASSHRGGVPISGNTIYF.

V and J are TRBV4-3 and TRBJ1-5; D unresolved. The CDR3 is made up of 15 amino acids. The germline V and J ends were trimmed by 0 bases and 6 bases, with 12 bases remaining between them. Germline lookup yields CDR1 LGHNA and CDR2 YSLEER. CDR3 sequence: CASSQDIGVVQPQHF. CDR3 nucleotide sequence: TGCGCCAGCAGCCAAGATATTGGGGTGGTTCAGCCCCAGCATTTT.

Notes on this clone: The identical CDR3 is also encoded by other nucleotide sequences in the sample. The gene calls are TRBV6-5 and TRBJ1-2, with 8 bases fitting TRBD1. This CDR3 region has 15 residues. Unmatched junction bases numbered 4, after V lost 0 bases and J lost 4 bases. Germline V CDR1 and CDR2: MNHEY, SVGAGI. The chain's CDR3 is CASSYSGQGGYGYTF. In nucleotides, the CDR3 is TGTGCCAGCAGTTACTCTGGACAGGGCGGCTATGGCTACACCTTC.

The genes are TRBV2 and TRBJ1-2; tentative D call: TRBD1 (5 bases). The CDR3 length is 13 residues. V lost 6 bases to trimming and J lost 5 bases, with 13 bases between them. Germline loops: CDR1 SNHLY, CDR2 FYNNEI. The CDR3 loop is CASRSDSLYGYTF. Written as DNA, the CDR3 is TGTGCCAGCAGGTCCGACAGCCTTTATGGCTACACCTTC.

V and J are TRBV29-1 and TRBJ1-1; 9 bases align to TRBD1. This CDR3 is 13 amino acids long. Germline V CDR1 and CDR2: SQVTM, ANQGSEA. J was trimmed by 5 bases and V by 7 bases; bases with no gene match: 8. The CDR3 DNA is TGCAGCGGTGCCGGGACAGGGTCGACTGAAGCTTTCTTT. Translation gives CSGAGTGSTEAFF. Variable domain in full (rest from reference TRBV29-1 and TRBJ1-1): SAVISQKPSRDICQRGTSLTIQCQVDSQVTMMFWYRQQPGQSLTLIATANQGSEATYESGFVIDKFPISRPNLTFSTLTVSNMSPEDSSIYLCSGAGTGSTEAFFGQGTRLTVV.

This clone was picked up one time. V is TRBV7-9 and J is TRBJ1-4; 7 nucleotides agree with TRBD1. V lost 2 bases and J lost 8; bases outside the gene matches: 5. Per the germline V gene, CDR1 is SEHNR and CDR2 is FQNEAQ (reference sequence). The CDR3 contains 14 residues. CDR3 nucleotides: TGTGCCAGCAGCTTACAGGGGGTGATCGAAAAACTGTTTTTT. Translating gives CASSLQGVIEKLFF.

The CDR3 protein is CASSVAGNSNQPQHF. The CDR3 DNA reads as TGTGCCAGCAGCGTGGCAGGTAATAGCAATCAGCCCCAGCATTTT. V is TRBV9 and J is TRBJ1-5; D is undetermined. Germline V gene sequence: CDR1 SGDLS, CDR2 YYNGEE. Trimming pared 2 bases from V and 0 bases from J, leaving 9 bases between. The CDR3 sequence is 15 residues long.

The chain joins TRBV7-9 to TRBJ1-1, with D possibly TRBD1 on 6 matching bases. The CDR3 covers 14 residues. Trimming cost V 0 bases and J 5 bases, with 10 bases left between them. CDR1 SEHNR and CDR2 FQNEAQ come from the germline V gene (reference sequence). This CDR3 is CASSLAPGVTEAFF. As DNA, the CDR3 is TGTGCCAGCAGCTTAGCGCCAGGGGTGACTGAAGCTTTCTTT.

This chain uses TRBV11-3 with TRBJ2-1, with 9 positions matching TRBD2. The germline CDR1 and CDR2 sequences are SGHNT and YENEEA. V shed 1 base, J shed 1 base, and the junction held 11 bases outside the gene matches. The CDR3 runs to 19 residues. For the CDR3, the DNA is TGTGCCAGCAGCTTAGGATTCACCCCGGGACTAGCATCCTACAATGAGCAGTTCTTC. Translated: CASSLGFTPGLASYNEQFF.

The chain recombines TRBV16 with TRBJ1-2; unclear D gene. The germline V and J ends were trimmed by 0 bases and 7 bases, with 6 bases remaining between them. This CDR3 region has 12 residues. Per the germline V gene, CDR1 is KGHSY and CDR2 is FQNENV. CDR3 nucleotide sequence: TGTGCCAGCAGCCAATCGGGGATTGGCTACACCTTC. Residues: CASSQSGIGYTF.

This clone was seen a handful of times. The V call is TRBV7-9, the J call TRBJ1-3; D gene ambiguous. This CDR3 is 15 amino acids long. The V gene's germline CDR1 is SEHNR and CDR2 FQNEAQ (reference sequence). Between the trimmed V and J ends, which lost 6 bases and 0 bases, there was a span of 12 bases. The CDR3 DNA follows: TGTGCCAGCAGACCCAGACAAGGCTCTGGAAACACCATATATTTT. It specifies CASRPRQGSGNTIYF.

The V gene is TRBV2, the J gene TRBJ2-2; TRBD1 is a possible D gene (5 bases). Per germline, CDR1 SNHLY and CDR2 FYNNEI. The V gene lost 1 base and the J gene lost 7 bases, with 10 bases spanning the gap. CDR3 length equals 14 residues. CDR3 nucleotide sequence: TGTGCCAGCAGTGAAGAGGGGCGAGGCGGGGAGCTGTTTTTT. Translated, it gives CASSEEGRGGELFF.

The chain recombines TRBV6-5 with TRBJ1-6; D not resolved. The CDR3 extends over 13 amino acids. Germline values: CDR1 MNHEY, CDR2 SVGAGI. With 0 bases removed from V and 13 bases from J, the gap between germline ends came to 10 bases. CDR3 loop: CASSYSSSQPLHF. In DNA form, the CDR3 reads TGTGCCAGCAGTTACTCGAGCAGCCAGCCCCTCCACTTT.

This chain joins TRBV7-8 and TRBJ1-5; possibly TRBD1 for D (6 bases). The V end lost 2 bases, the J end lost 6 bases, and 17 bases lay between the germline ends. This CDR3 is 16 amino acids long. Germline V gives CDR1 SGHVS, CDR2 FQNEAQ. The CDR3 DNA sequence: TGTGCCAGCAGCTTAATGCCGGACAGTTCGGCTCAGCCCCAGCATTTT. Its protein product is CASSLMPDSSAQPQHF.

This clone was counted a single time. CDR3 in DNA: TGTGCCAGCGGAAGAGAGGGGCAATTTCGGGGATATAATTCACCCCTCCACTTT. As protein: CASGREGQFRGYNSPLHF. The chain joins TRBV13 to TRBJ1-6, with TRBD1 as a possible D gene (5 bases). Trimming took off 8 bases at V and 4 bases at J, with 24 bases between the two ends. CDR1 PRHDT and CDR2 FYEKMQ come from the germline V gene (reference sequence). The CDR3 extends over 18 amino acids.

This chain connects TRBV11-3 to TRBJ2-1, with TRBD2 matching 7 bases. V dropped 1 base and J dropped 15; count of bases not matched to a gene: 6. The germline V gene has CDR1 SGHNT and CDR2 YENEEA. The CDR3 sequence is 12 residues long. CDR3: CASSLGRGEPFF. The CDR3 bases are TGTGCCAGCAGCTTAGGTCGGGGGGAACCGTTCTTC.

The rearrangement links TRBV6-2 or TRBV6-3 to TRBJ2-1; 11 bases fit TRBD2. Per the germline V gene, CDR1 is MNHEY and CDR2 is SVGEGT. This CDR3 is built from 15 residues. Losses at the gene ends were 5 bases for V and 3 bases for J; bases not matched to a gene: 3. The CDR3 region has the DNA TGTGCCAGCAGTCGACTAGCGGGGATCTACAATGAGCAGTTCTTC. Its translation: CASSRLAGIYNEQFF.

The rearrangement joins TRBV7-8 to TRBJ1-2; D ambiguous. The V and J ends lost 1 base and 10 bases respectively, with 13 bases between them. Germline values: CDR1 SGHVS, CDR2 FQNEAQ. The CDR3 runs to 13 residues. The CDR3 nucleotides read TGTGCCAGCAGCTTAGGTGACCCGAGGGACTACACCTTC. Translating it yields CASSLGDPRDYTF.

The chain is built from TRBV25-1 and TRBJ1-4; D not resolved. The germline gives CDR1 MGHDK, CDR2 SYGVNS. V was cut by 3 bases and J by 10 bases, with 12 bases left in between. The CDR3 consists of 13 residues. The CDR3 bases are TGTGCCAGCAGTGAGTCTGGGGATGGAAAACTGTTTTTT. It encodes CASSESGDGKLFF.

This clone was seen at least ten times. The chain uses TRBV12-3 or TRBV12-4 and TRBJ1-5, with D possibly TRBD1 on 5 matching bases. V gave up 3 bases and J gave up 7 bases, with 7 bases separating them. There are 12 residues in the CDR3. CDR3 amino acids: CASSFGGQPQHF. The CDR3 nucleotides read TGTGCCAGCAGTTTTGGGGGGCAGCCCCAGCATTTT.